One sample yielded the 32 T cell receptor beta chains listed below, sequenced in a study of OX40 agonist ivuxolimab in advanced cancers. Data came from immunoSEQ multiplex PCR; TCRdb stores just in-frame clones and leaves some out. Of about 90,000 clones listed, about nine tenths were seen once; the top ten hold about 7.7%. The source was CD4+ or CD8+ T cells sorted from blood, collected in a trial of the OX40 agonist ivuxolimab. These receptors originate from an adult with an advanced solid tumor such as melanoma, head and neck, liver or kidney cancer.

This chain joins TRBV7-9 and TRBJ1-4; TRBD1 matches 7 bases. Germline loops: CDR1 SEHNR, CDR2 FQNEAQ (reference sequence). Losses at the gene ends were 4 bases for V and 5 bases for J; bases not matched to a gene: 4. The CDR3 spans 14 residues. The CDR3 loop reads CASSSAGGNEKLFF. CDR3 DNA sequence: TGTGCCAGCAGCTCTGCAGGGGGAAATGAAAAACTGTTTTTT. Drawing the rest from reference TRBV7-9 and TRBJ1-4, the complete variable domain is DTGVSQNPRHKITKRGQNVTFRCDPISEHNRLYWYRQTLGQGPEFLTYFQNEAQLEKSRLLSDRFSAERPKGSFSTLEIQRTEQGDSAMYLCASSSAGGNEKLFFGSGTQLSVL.

This clone appeared a single time. The gene calls are TRBV4-1 and TRBJ2-5; D gene ambiguous. Trimming took 2 bases from V and 5 from J, leaving 12 bases between them. The CDR3 consists of 14 residues. The V gene's germline CDR1 is MGHRA and CDR2 YSYEKL. CDR3 region: CASSQRVQAETQYF. The CDR3, as DNA: TGCGCCAGCAGCCAAAGGGTTCAGGCGGAGACCCAGTACTTC.

The chain is built from TRBV5-4 and TRBJ1-3, with unresolved D. Germline CDR1 is SGHNT and CDR2 is YYREEE (reference sequence). The CDR3 loop spans 16 amino acids. Deletions cut 0 bases from V and 4 bases from J, with 14 bases between. The CDR3 nucleotides are TGTGCCAGCAGCTTGGGGAGCCCCGGCTCCGGAAACACCATATATTTT. Protein sequence: CASSLGSPGSGNTIYF. Full variable domain (remainder filled in from reference TRBV5-4 and TRBJ1-3): ETGVTQSPTHLIKTRGQQVTLRCSSQSGHNTVSWYQQALGQGPQFIFQYYREEENGRGNFPPRFSGLQFPNYSSELNVNALELDDSALYLCASSLGSPGSGNTIYFGEGSWLTVV.

The V gene is TRBV19, the J gene TRBJ1-4, with 12 bases lining up with TRBD1. The V and J ends lost 3 bases and 8 bases, in that order; junction bases with no gene match: 4. The CDR3 spans 15 residues. In germline, CDR1 is LNHDA, CDR2 SQIVND (reference sequence). CDR3 nucleotides: TGTGCCAGTAGTATGCCCGGGACAGGGGGCGAAAAACTGTTTTTT. Protein sequence: CASSMPGTGGEKLFF.

The chain is built from TRBV30 and TRBJ2-2; perhaps TRBD1 as D (6 bases). This CDR3 is 15 amino acids long. V lost 0 bases and J lost 6, with 14 bases in between. The germline CDR1 and CDR2 sequences are GTSNPN and SVGIG (reference sequence). CDR3 protein: CAWSVWTAGAGELFF. Here the CDR3 DNA reads TGTGCCTGGAGTGTATGGACAGCAGGAGCCGGGGAGCTGTTTTTT. The whole variable domain, remainder taken from reference TRBV30 and TRBJ2-2, is SQTIHQWPATLVQPVGSPLSLECTVEGTSNPNLYWYRQAAGRGLQLLFYSVGIGQISSEVPQNLSASRPQDRQFILSSKKLLLSDSGFYLCAWSVWTAGAGELFFGEGSRLTVL.

This clone has only one observation. This sequence joins TRBV11-2 and TRBJ1-1; D perhaps matches TRBD1 (6 bases). Deletions cut 5 bases from V and 4 bases from J, with 11 bases between. The CDR3 length is 13 residues. The germline V gene has CDR1 SGHAT and CDR2 FQNNGV. The CDR3 here is CASSGGPGTEAFF. In DNA form, the CDR3 reads TGTGCCAGCAGCGGGGGGCCCGGCACTGAAGCTTTCTTT.

The chain carries TRBV19 and TRBJ2-7; the D gene is possibly TRBD1 (6 bases). The V end was cut by 5 bases, the J end by 2 bases, with 13 bases between. This CDR3 is 14 amino acids long. Germline CDR1 is LNHDA and CDR2 is SQIVND (reference sequence). Written as DNA, the CDR3 is TGTGCCAGTAGTCCCCAGGGGTCCGCCTACGAGCAGTACTTC. Protein product: CASSPQGSAYEQYF.

The rearrangement uses TRBV19 and TRBJ1-1; D not resolved. CDR1 is LNHDA, CDR2 SQIVND, per germline (reference sequence). The germline V and J ends were trimmed by 11 bases and 0 bases, with 10 bases remaining between them. The CDR3 covers 12 residues. CDR3 in DNA: TGTGCCTCAAATAACATGAACACTGAAGCTTTCTTT. Translation: CASNNMNTEAFF.

The rearrangement links TRBV20-1 to TRBJ2-5; TRBD1 agrees at 9 bases. Losses at the gene ends were 6 bases for V and 12 bases for J; bases not matched to a gene: 8. The CDR3 has 11 amino acids. CDR1 is DFQATT and CDR2 is SNEGSKA in the germline V gene (reference sequence). CDR3 amino acids: CSAFGQGREYF. The DNA for the CDR3 is TGCAGTGCCTTCGGACAGGGGAGAGAGTACTTC.

This clone was seen a few times. V and J are TRBV30 and TRBJ1-5, with D unclear. CDR3 length: 12 amino acids. Germline loops: CDR1 GTSNPN, CDR2 SVGIG (reference sequence). V gave up 3 bases and J gave up 0 bases, with 3 bases separating them. CDR3 sequence: CAWRDSNQPQHF. CDR3 in DNA: TGTGCCTGGAGGGATAGCAATCAGCCCCAGCATTTT.

This clone is a singleton in its sample. This chain connects TRBV10-3 to TRBJ1-1, with TRBD1 matching 9 bases. The germline gives CDR1 ENHRY, CDR2 SYGVKD. V lost 6 bases and J lost 2; bases outside the gene matches: 4. The CDR3 is made up of 14 amino acids. CDR3 amino acids: CAIRDRGLNTEAFF. CDR3 DNA: TGTGCCATCAGGGACAGGGGTTTAAACACTGAAGCTTTCTTT.

V usage is TRBV19 and J usage is TRBJ2-1; 8 bases are shared with TRBD1. Trimming removed 3 bases from V and 4 bases from J; junction bases left unmatched: 8. Germline CDR1 reads LNHDA; CDR2 reads SQIVND (reference sequence). The CDR3 has 16 residues. The CDR3 spells CASSIRTGRVYNEQFF. DNA of the CDR3: TGTGCCAGTAGTATCCGGACAGGGAGAGTTTACAATGAGCAGTTCTTC. Combining the CDR3 with reference TRBV19 and TRBJ2-1 gives the whole variable domain DGGITQSPKYLFRKEGQNVTLSCEQNLNHDAMYWYRQDPGQGLRLIYYSQIVNDFQKGDIAEGYSVSREKKESFPLTVTSAQKNPTAFYLCASSIRTGRVYNEQFFGPGTRLTVL.

V gene TRBV6-5 combines with J gene TRBJ2-2; D call uncertain. Germline V gene lookup returns CDR1 MNHEY and CDR2 SVGAGI. The V end lost 6 bases, the J end lost 4 bases, and 6 bases lay between the germline ends. This CDR3 has 12 residues. The CDR3 region is CASRVRTGELFF. The CDR3 DNA sequence: TGTGCCAGCAGAGTCCGCACCGGGGAGCTGTTTTTT.

This rearrangement joins TRBV6-6 to TRBJ2-1; 9 bases match TRBD1. The CDR3 has 13 residues. Germline V gene data show CDR1 as MNHNY and CDR2 as SVGAGI (reference sequence). V lost 8 bases, J lost 8 bases, and 7 bases stayed unmatched. The CDR3 protein is CASLIQGADEQFF. CDR3 bases: TGTGCCAGCCTAATACAGGGGGCGGATGAGCAGTTCTTC.

This clone was seen a handful of times. This chain links TRBV4-1 with TRBJ1-5; D uncertain. The germline gives CDR1 MGHRA, CDR2 YSYEKL. CDR3 length equals 13 residues. V lost 0 bases, J lost 6 bases, and 6 bases lay in between. This chain's CDR3 is CASSQDKAQPQHF. As DNA, the CDR3 is TGCGCCAGCAGCCAAGATAAGGCTCAGCCCCAGCATTTT.

The J gene is TRBJ2-3, the V gene TRBV15, with TRBD2 identical over 14 bases. The germline CDR1 and CDR2 sequences are LNHNV and YYDKDF (reference sequence). The CDR3 sequence is 17 residues long. Losses at the gene ends were 6 bases for V and 2 bases for J; bases not matched to a gene: 7. This CDR3 reads CATRTSGRARVTDTQYF. The CDR3 coding sequence is TGTGCCACCAGGACTAGCGGGAGGGCCAGGGTCACAGATACGCAGTATTTT.

The chain links TRBV11-1 to TRBJ2-7; tentative D call: TRBD1 (6 bases). The V end lost 3 bases, the J end lost 0 bases, and 12 bases lay between the germline ends. Germline-derived CDR1 and CDR2 are SGHAT and FQDESV (reference sequence). The length of the CDR3 is 15 residues. The CDR3 is CASSFSGAGSYEQYF. The CDR3 nucleotides read TGTGCCAGCAGCTTTTCAGGGGCCGGCTCCTACGAGCAGTACTTC.

This chain uses TRBV6-5 with TRBJ2-2; 9 bases align to TRBD1. V shed 6 bases, J shed 4 bases, and the junction held 6 bases outside the gene matches. This CDR3 region has 15 residues. Germline CDR1 MNHEY, CDR2 SVGAGI. The CDR3 DNA reads as TGTGCCAGCAGAATAGGACAGGGGTTCACCGGGGAGCTGTTTTTT. It translates to CASRIGQGFTGELFF.

J is TRBJ2-2 and V is TRBV5-4; D unclear. Germline CDR1 SGHNT, CDR2 YYREEE (reference sequence). V was trimmed by 2 bases and J by 6 bases, leaving 8 bases between them. CDR3 length: 13 residues. CDR3 DNA sequence: TGTGCCAGCAGCTTTATGGGGTCCGGGGAGCTGTTTTTT. This translates into CASSFMGSGELFF.

This clone was observed a few times. The V call is TRBV27, the J call TRBJ2-1; tentative D call: TRBD2 (6 bases). Germline assignment: CDR1 MNHEY and CDR2 SMNVEV (reference sequence). The V gene lost 2 bases and the J gene lost 0 bases, with 11 bases spanning the gap. The CDR3 consists of 16 residues. The CDR3 bases are TGTGCCAGCAGTTTAAGCGGGCCCTTCTCCTACAATGAGCAGTTCTTC. It translates to CASSLSGPFSYNEQFF.

The chain employs TRBV19 and TRBJ2-7, with TRBD1 identical over 8 bases. Unmatched junction bases numbered 8, after V lost 7 bases and J lost 3 bases. From germline, CDR1 is LNHDA and CDR2 SQIVND (reference sequence). This CDR3 has 14 amino acids. The CDR3 here is CASTATGDGYEQYF. The CDR3, as DNA: TGTGCCAGTACCGCGACAGGGGACGGCTACGAGCAGTACTTC.

V gene TRBV27 combines with J gene TRBJ2-7, with 7 bases identical to TRBD2. Germline CDR1 is MNHEY and CDR2 is SMNVEV (reference sequence). The junction had 7 bases not matched to a gene; V was cut back by 5 bases and J by 3 bases. The CDR3 is 14 amino acids. In DNA form, the CDR3 reads TGTGCCAGCAGTGGGAGCGGGGTTAACTACGAGCAGTACTTC. Translation gives CASSGSGVNYEQYF.

This clone was counted a few times. The rearrangement joins TRBV30 to TRBJ2-2; D is perhaps TRBD2 (6 bases). Deletions cut 5 bases from V and 0 bases from J, with 13 bases between. Germline-derived CDR1 and CDR2 are GTSNPN and SVGIG (reference sequence). The CDR3 is 15 amino acids. DNA for the CDR3: TGTGCCTGGGTCGCCGTAGCGGCGAACACCGGGGAGCTGTTTTTT. Residues: CAWVAVAANTGELFF.

This clone was seen once. The chain employs TRBV30 and TRBJ2-1, with TRBD2 matching 8 bases. V shed 4 bases, J shed 5 bases, and the junction held 10 bases outside the gene matches. The germline V gene has CDR1 GTSNPN and CDR2 SVGIG (reference sequence). The CDR3 contains 15 residues. The CDR3 loop reads CAWTRGLGPNNEQFF. As DNA, the CDR3 is TGTGCCTGGACCAGGGGACTAGGGCCTAACAATGAGCAGTTCTTC. The full variable domain, in which reference TRBV30 and TRBJ2-1 provide the parts outside the CDR3, is SQTIHQWPATLVQPVGSPLSLECTVEGTSNPNLYWYRQAAGRGLQLLFYSVGIGQISSEVPQNLSASRPQDRQFILSSKKLLLSDSGFYLCAWTRGLGPNNEQFFGPGTRLTVL.

This chain joins TRBV4-2 and TRBJ2-1, with D hard to call. V was cut by 0 bases and J by 7 bases, with 7 bases left in between. Germline assignment: CDR1 LGHNA and CDR2 YNFKEQ. The CDR3 sequence is 13 residues long. CDR3: CASSQEGLNEQFF. CDR3 nucleotide sequence: TGTGCCAGCAGCCAAGAGGGTTTAAATGAGCAGTTCTTC.

The chain has TRBV7-6 and TRBJ2-2, with 8 bases aligning to TRBD2. The junction had 4 bases not matched to a gene; V was cut back by 1 base and J by 3 bases. CDR1 and CDR2 (germline): SGHVS, FNYEAQ. CDR3 length: 16 amino acids. In DNA, the CDR3 is TGTGCCAGCAGCTTAGTGGTAGCGGGGTACACCGGGGAGCTGTTTTTT. It yields the protein CASSLVVAGYTGELFF.

The rearrangement joins TRBV19 to TRBJ1-6; D remains unclear. Germline CDR1 LNHDA, CDR2 SQIVND (reference sequence). CDR3 length: 14 amino acids. Trimming removed 9 bases from V and 5 bases from J, with 14 bases in between. DNA of the CDR3: TGTGCCAGCAAAACGGACGGGCATAATTCACCCCTCCACTTT. This translates into CASKTDGHNSPLHF.

Only one count was recorded for this clone. The rearrangement links TRBV27 to TRBJ1-2; 8 nucleotides match TRBD1. Germline lookup yields CDR1 MNHEY and CDR2 SMNVEV (reference sequence). CDR3 length: 15 residues. The junction had 11 bases not matched to a gene; V was cut back by 7 bases and J by 4 bases. CDR3 residues: CASKWGTGTFYGYTF. The CDR3 DNA reads TGTGCCAGCAAATGGGGGACAGGAACCTTCTATGGCTACACCTTC.

This chain joins TRBV9 and TRBJ1-2; 9 bases agree with TRBD1. V shed 3 bases, J shed 0 bases, and the junction held 12 bases outside the gene matches. The CDR3 runs to 18 residues. Germline V gene sequence: CDR1 SGDLS, CDR2 YYNGEE. The CDR3 protein is CASSETVGTGPSNYGYTF. CDR3 bases: TGTGCCAGCAGCGAGACGGTCGGGACAGGGCCCTCTAACTATGGCTACACCTTC. Using reference TRBV9 and TRBJ1-2 for the parts outside the CDR3, the full variable domain is DSGVTQTPKHLITATGQRVTLRCSPRSGDLSVYWYQQSLDQGLQFLIQYYNGEERAKGNILERFSAQQFPDLHSELNLSSLELGDSALYFCASSETVGTGPSNYGYTFGSGTRLTVV.

This rearrangement joins TRBV11-3 to TRBJ1-4; D is uncertain. CDR1 and CDR2 from the germline V gene are SGHNT and YENEEA. CDR3 length: 15 amino acids. V lost 4 bases and J 8 bases, leaving 17 bases between the germline ends. The CDR3 is CASSSSVGATEKLFF. The CDR3 DNA reads TGTGCCAGCAGCTCCTCGGTCGGCGCTACCGAAAAACTGTTTTTT.

The genes are TRBV27 and TRBJ2-7, with 8 nucleotides matching TRBD1. V gave up 2 bases and J gave up 6 bases; unmatched junction bases: 6. CDR1 MNHEY and CDR2 SMNVEV come from the germline V gene (reference sequence). The length of the CDR3 is 14 residues. Written as DNA, the CDR3 is TGTGCCAGCAGTTTAGGGACAGGAATGGGCGAGCAGTACTTC. It translates to CASSLGTGMGEQYF.

The rearrangement links TRBV11-3 to TRBJ2-5; D may be TRBD2 (7 bases). V dropped 4 bases and J dropped 3 bases, with 12 bases sitting between them. Per the germline V gene, CDR1 is SGHNT and CDR2 is YENEEA. The CDR3 length is 14 residues. The CDR3 here is CASSWGGGEETQYF. Here the CDR3 DNA reads TGTGCCAGCAGCTGGGGAGGGGGGGAAGAGACCCAGTACTTC.